These 10 T cell receptor beta chains came from one sample sequenced in a study of cytomegalovirus exposure and HLA in healthy donors. PCR primers comprised 60 Vbeta and 13 Jbeta primers. Clones were sequenced by immunoSEQ multiplex PCR, and TCRdb holds only the in-frame ones, with some missing. Seen here are roughly 190,000 clones, approximately 85% observed once, and the top ten hold roughly 1.5%. Sequencing was performed on PBMCs. The receptors derive from a girl aged 5-17 years in good health and CMV-seropositive.

The chain employs TRBV28 and TRBJ1-6; the match to TRBD1 covers 8 bases. The CDR3 contains 15 residues. The J segment lost 7 bases and the V segment lost 2 bases, leaving 4 bases of the junction unmatched. Germline CDR1 reads MDHEN; CDR2 reads SYDVKM. The DNA for the CDR3 is TGTGCCAGCAGTTTACCCTGGACAGGGAATTCACCCCTCCACTTT. It encodes CASSLPWTGNSPLHF.

This chain joins TRBV5-1 and TRBJ2-1, with 9 bases fitting TRBD1. V shed 4 bases and J 8 bases; nucleotides not matched to a gene: 7. Germline-derived CDR1 and CDR2 are SGHRS and YFSETQ. This CDR3 comprises 14 residues. CDR3 DNA sequence: TGCGCCAGCAGCCCGGACAGGGGTGGTCATGAGCAGTTCTTC. It codes for CASSPDRGGHEQFF.

The V call is TRBV9, the J call TRBJ2-2, with 10 bases aligning to TRBD1. V trimming: 2 bases; J trimming: 1 base; junction bases outside the gene matches: 5. The CDR3 is 17 residues long. Germline V CDR1 and CDR2: SGDLS, YYNGEE. The CDR3 DNA reads TGTGCCAGCAGCGTCCGACAGGGGGCCGGGAACACCGGGGAGCTGTTTTTT. Encoded protein: CASSVRQGAGNTGELFF.

V usage is TRBV4-3 and J usage is TRBJ1-1; TRBD1 agrees at 7 bases. V lost 1 base and J lost 5; bases outside the gene matches: 4. Germline values: CDR1 LGHNA, CDR2 YSLEER. The CDR3 length is 14 residues. CDR3 coding DNA: TGCGCCAGCAGCCAAGGACAGGGTGTAACTGAAGCTTTCTTT. Residues: CASSQGQGVTEAFF.

The rearrangement links TRBV5-1 to TRBJ2-2, with 9 bases that match TRBD1. The CDR3 runs to 15 residues. Looked up from germline, CDR1 is SGHRS and CDR2 is YFSETQ. V lost 7 bases and J lost 1; bases outside the gene matches: 5. The CDR3 spells CASVQGAQNTGELFF. The CDR3 nucleotides read TGCGCCAGCGTACAGGGGGCTCAGAACACCGGGGAGCTGTTTTTT.

This CDR3 is CASSLGFSGQITGELFF. In DNA form, the CDR3 reads TGTGCCAGCAGCTTAGGGTTTTCGGGACAGATCACCGGGGAGCTGTTTTTT. The chain has TRBV13 and TRBJ2-2, with 7 positions matching TRBD1. CDR3 length: 17 amino acids. With V trimmed by 0 bases and J by 4 bases, 8 bases remained unmatched. Per germline, CDR1 PRHDT and CDR2 FYEKMQ (reference sequence).

V gene TRBV5-6 combines with J gene TRBJ1-4, with D perhaps TRBD1 (5 bases). The V gene lost 5 bases and the J gene lost 6 bases, with 17 bases spanning the gap. CDR3 length: 15 amino acids. Per germline, CDR1 SGHDT and CDR2 YYEEEE. Written as DNA, the CDR3 is TGTGCCAGCAGAACTCCAGGGAGGACGGATGAAAAACTGTTTTTT. This sequence encodes CASRTPGRTDEKLFF.

The chain joins TRBV6-5 to TRBJ2-7; D call uncertain. There are 15 residues in the CDR3. V was clipped by 0 bases and J by 3 bases, with 12 bases between them. Germline V gene data show CDR1 as MNHEY and CDR2 as SVGAGI. The CDR3 region is CASSYSSAEHYEQYF. DNA of the CDR3: TGTGCCAGCAGTTACTCGTCGGCGGAGCACTACGAGCAGTACTTC.

This clone was detected once. The chain has TRBV27 and TRBJ1-2; D not resolved. Germline V gene sequence: CDR1 MNHEY, CDR2 SMNVEV (reference sequence). The CDR3 runs 18 residues. V lost 2 bases and J lost 1, with 20 bases in between. As DNA, the CDR3 is TGTGCCAGCAGTTTAACCCGGCTCCCTATGAGGGATAACTATGGCTACACCTTC. Translating gives CASSLTRLPMRDNYGYTF.

The chain employs TRBV11-2 and TRBJ2-5; 10 bases line up with TRBD2. Losses at the gene ends were 2 bases for V and 7 bases for J; bases not matched to a gene: 7. Germline V gene lookup returns CDR1 SGHAT and CDR2 FQNNGV. The CDR3 length is 15 residues. CDR3 sequence reads: CASSLSSGGSRTQYF. As DNA, the CDR3 is TGTGCCAGCAGCTTAAGTAGCGGGGGGTCTCGGACCCAGTACTTC.